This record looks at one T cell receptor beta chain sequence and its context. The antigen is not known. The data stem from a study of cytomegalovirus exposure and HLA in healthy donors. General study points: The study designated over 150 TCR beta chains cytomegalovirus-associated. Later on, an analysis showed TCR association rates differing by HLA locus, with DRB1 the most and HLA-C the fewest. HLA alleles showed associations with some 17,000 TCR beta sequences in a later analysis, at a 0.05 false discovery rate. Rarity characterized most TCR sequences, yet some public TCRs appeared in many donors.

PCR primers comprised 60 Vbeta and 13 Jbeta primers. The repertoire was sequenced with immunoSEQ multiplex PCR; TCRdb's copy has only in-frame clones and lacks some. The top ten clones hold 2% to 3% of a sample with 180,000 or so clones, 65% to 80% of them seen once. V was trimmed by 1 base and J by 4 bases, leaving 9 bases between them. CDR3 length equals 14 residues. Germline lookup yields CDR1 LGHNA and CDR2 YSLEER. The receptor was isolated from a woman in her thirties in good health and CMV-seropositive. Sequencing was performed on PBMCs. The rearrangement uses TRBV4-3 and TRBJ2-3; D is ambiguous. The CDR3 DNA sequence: TGCGCCAGCAGCCAAGGCTGGGCCTCAGATACGCAGTATTTT. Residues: CASSQGWASDTQYF.